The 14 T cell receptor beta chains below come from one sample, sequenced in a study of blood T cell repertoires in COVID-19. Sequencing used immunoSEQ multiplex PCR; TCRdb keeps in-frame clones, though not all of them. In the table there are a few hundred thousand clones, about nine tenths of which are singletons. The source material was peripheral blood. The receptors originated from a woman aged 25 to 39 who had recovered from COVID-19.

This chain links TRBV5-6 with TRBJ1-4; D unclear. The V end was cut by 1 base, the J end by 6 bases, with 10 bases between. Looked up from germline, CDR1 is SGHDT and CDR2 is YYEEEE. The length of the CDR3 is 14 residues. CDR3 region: CASSLWRADEKLFF. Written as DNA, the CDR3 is TGTGCCAGCAGCTTGTGGAGGGCTGATGAAAAACTGTTTTTT.

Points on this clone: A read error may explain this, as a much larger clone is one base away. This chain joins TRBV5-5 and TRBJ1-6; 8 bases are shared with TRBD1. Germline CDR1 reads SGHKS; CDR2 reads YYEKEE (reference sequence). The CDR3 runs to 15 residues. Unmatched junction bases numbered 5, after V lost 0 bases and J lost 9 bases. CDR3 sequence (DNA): TGTGCCAGCAGCTTGGAAGGACAGGGTGCTTCACCCCTCCACTTT. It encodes CASSLEGQGASPLHF.

CDR3 loop: CASSPWTGTHNQPQHF. CDR3 sequence (DNA): TGTGCCAGCAGCCCATGGACAGGGACTCACAATCAGCCCCAGCATTTT. The V and J genes are TRBV7-2 and TRBJ1-5; 8 bases are shared with TRBD1. The CDR3 has 16 residues. CDR1 is SGHTA and CDR2 is FQGNSA in the germline V gene. Trimming took 5 bases from V and 3 from J; bases not matched to a gene: 9.

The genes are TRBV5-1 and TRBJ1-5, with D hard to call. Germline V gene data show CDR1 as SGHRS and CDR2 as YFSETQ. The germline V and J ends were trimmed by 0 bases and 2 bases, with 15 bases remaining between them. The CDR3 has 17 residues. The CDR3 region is CASSLGFGEGGNQPQHF. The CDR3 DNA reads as TGCGCCAGCAGCTTGGGGTTCGGGGAAGGCGGCAATCAGCCCCAGCATTTT.

CDR3: CASSPGTANTGELFF. The CDR3 DNA sequence: TGTGCCAGCAGCCCCGGGACAGCCAACACCGGGGAGCTGTTTTTT. The chain recombines TRBV27 with TRBJ2-2; 7 positions match TRBD1. Germline CDR1 MNHEY, CDR2 SMNVEV (reference sequence). This CDR3 is built from 15 residues. The V and J ends lost 6 bases and 2 bases, in that order; junction bases with no gene match: 6.

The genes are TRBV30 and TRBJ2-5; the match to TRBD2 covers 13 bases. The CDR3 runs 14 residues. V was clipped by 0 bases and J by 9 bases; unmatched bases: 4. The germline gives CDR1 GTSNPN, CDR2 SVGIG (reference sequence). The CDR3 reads CAWSVLLAGGPQYF. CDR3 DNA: TGTGCCTGGAGTGTACTACTAGCGGGGGGGCCCCAGTACTTC.

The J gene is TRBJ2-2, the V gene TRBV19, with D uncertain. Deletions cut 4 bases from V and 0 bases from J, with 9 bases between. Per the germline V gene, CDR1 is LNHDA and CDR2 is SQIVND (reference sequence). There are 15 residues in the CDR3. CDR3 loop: CASSKLGTNTGELFF. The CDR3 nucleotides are TGTGCCAGTAGTAAGCTCGGTACGAACACCGGGGAGCTGTTTTTT.

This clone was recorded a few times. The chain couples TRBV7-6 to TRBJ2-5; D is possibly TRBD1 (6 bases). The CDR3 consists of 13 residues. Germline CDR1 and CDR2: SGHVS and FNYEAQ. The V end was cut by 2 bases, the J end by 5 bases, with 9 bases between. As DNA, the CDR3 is TGTGCCAGCAGCTTATGGGGGCGGGAGACCCAGTACTTC. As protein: CASSLWGRETQYF.

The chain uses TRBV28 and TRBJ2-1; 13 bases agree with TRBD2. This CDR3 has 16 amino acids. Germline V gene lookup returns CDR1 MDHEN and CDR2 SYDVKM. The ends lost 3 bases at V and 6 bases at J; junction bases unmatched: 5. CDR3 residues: CASSFTSGGAGNEQFF. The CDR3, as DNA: TGTGCCAGCAGTTTTACTAGCGGGGGGGCAGGCAATGAGCAGTTCTTC. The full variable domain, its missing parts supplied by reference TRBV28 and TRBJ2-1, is DVKVTQSSRYLVKRTGEKVFLECVQDMDHENMFWYRQDPGLGLRLIYFSYDVKMKEKGDIPEGYSVSREKKERFSLILESASTNQTSMYLCASSFTSGGAGNEQFFGPGTRLTVL.

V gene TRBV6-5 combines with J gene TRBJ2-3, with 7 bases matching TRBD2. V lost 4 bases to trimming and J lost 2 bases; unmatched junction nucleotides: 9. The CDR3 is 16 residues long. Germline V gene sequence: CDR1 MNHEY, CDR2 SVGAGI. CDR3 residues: CASSSLRAGYTDTQYF. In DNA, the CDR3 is TGTGCCAGCAGTTCCCTCAGAGCGGGGTACACAGATACGCAGTATTTT.

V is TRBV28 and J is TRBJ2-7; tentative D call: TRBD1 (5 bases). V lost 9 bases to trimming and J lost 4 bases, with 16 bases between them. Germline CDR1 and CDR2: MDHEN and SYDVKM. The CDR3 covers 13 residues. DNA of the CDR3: TGTGCCAGTTCCGGCGGACACCTATACGAGCAGTACTTC. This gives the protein CASSGGHLYEQYF. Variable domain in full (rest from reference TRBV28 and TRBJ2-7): DVKVTQSSRYLVKRTGEKVFLECVQDMDHENMFWYRQDPGLGLRLIYFSYDVKMKEKGDIPEGYSVSREKKERFSLILESASTNQTSMYLCASSGGHLYEQYFGPGTRLTVT.

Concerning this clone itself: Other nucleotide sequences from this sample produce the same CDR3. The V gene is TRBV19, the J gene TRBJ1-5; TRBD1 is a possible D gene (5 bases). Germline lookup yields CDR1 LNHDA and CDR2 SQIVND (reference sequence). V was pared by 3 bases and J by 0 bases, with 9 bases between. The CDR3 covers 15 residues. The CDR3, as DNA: TGTGCCAGTAGTATTATCAGGGATAGCAATCAGCCCCAGCATTTT. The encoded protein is CASSIIRDSNQPQHF.

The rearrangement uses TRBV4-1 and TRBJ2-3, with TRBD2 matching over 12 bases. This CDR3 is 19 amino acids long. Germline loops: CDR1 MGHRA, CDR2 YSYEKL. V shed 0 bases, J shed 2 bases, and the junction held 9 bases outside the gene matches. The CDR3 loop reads CASSQDDPLAGGFTDTQYF. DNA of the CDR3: TGCGCCAGCAGCCAAGACGACCCACTAGCGGGAGGATTCACAGATACGCAGTATTTT.

CDR3 in amino acids: CASSVDTNSGNTIYF. The CDR3 nucleotides read TGTGCCAGCAGCGTAGACACCAACTCTGGAAACACCATATATTTT. The chain combines TRBV9 with TRBJ1-3; no clear D. Trimming shortened V by 0 bases and J by 0 bases, and 7 bases separated the two germline ends. CDR1 and CDR2 from the germline V gene are SGDLS and YYNGEE. The CDR3 totals 15 residues.